This TCR beta chain was recovered during a study of shared clonotypes between healthy human individuals (dated by TCRdb to the early 2020s). Regarding the research as a whole: The cohort included three men and a couple of women between 18 and 49 years of age. For each donor, CD4 naive and CD4 memory were each run on three plates, CD8 naive on two plates, and CD8 memory on one plate. To estimate repertoire size and how much clonotypes are shared between individuals, the study performed deep sequencing of blood TCR repertoires from five healthy adults. Different laboratories and diverse techniques were used to prepare libraries and sequence TCR repertoires, to increase sequencing depth and limit assay-specific biases. Per donor, leukapheresis produced somewhere between about 0.94 and 9 billion PBMCs.

The research as a whole found: Incomplete sequencing was indicated by rarefaction of sorted-subset datasets, despite the large sequencing depth. Sampling was restricted to blood, and TCR repertoires in tissue are likely to differ from TCR repertoires in blood. Compared with non-shared clonotypes, clonotypes shared by all four sorted-subset donors had higher generation probabilities. Because the study included a small number of donors, the genetic and exposure-history diversity represented was limited. Naive subsets generally had larger estimated clonotype richness than memory subsets. Pairwise subsampling led to the expectation that sequencing depth would affect the degree of clonotype sharing among donors. About 5% of naive CD4, around 3.5% of naive CD8, around 2.3% of memory CD4, and 0.4% of memory CD8 clonotypes were shared across a few donors.

V was cut back by 0 bases and J by 4 bases, leaving a gap of 11 bases between them. CDR1 and CDR2 (SGHDT, YYEEEE) derive from the germline V gene. Counted from cysteine to phenylalanine, this CDR3 has 14 amino acids. Only CDR3 DNA is held: 42 bases, read in frame from base 1. Using the deep immunoSEQ assay, TCR CDR3 regions were amplified from genomic DNA by multiplex PCR. Extracted genomic DNA from each cell subset was distributed evenly across all wells of several immunoSEQ 96-well plates, and each plate was treated as a replicate. For sorted subsets, about 200 ng genomic DNA, equal to tens of thousands of T cell genomes, was loaded into each replicate PCR. The purified libraries were quantified using a Qubit 3.0 fluorometer, sized with a Bioanalyzer 2100, and then quantified again using the KAPA Library Quantification kit. Every immunoSEQ 96-well plate was sequenced on a dedicated single-read 150-cycle Illumina NextSeq 550 flow cell. The original pipeline was this. Because only junctional sequences without quality scores were contained in the immunoSEQ output, filtering matching that applied to full-length reads could not be performed. Sequences were annotated with PyIR, a Python wrapper for IgBLAST v1.9, using IMGT germline references to assign V/J genes and CDR3. Reads were filtered out if the reads had weak V/J assignments (E-value above 1e-6), no CDR3, stop codons, out-of-frame junctions, or ambiguous translated residues. V3J clonotypes were defined by identical inferred V gene, J gene, and CDR3 amino acid sequence. Percentage overlap between repertoires was computed as shared unique clonotypes divided by the size of the smaller repertoire. Richness of each repertoire was evaluated using RTK rarefaction, the Chao1 estimator, and Recon v2.1 estimates of unobserved clonotypes. OLGA was used to compute generation probabilities for all TCRbeta clonotypes that the gDNA method yielded from a few donors. TCRdb re-hosts the immuneACCESS table, in-frame sequences only. Its copies lack some clones; in the studies checked, an unresolved V gene accounts for under half of them, and the cause for the rest is not known. That table supplies the V and J calls and clone size; D and trimming were determined from the DNA. The table for this sample lists about 2.3 million clones; approximately 93% of them were counted only once. 0.39% of the sample lies in the top ten.

The donors were healthy, HIV-negative adults with no recently reported acute infections or vaccinations. Every donor was a Caucasian adult living in Nashville, Tennessee, USA. CD4+ T cells were enriched through magnetic negative selection, after which naive cells were positively selected on CD45RA and the remaining negative fraction served as the memory subset. Blood was collected by leukapheresis, and PBMCs were isolated by Ficoll-Histopaque density gradient centrifugation and then cryopreserved in liquid nitrogen vapor phase. Analytical flow cytometry was used to check the purity and quantity of every magnetically sorted T cell population. Genomic DNA was isolated from every sorted fraction and measured by UV absorbance on a Nanodrop 2000c. Worth noting for this clone: It has no known antigen specificity. Base qualities are missing; no much larger clone stands one base away.

Sequencing was done on a sample of naive CD4+ T cells from PBMCs. The cell subset or site label here, explained by the study, means: CD45RA+ positively selected. The sequence was obtained from a man aged 18 to 29 in good health. Some clones in this sample may be carry-over from other donors' samples. This chain is built from TRBV5-6 and TRBJ2-7; TRBD1 is a possible D gene, resting on 6 matching bases. The DNA reads TGTGCCAGCAGCTTGGCCCAGGGGAAATACGAGCAGTACTTC. Translated, this is CASSLAQGKYEQYF.